At least ten counts were recorded for the clone carrying this TCR beta chain. Its antigen is not identified. The data originate from a study of identical twins. The study, taken as a whole, reports: Part of the zero-insertion signal could reflect confounding by invariant MAIT and iNKT cells.

MiXCR, applied by TCRdb to the 5' RACE reads, yields one record per CDR3 protein. The sample records around 650,000 distinct CDR3 sequences, under 8.5% being singletons. These data also formed part of another study, on yellow fever vaccine responses in identical twins.

Sequencing was carried out using PBMCs. The source of this sequence is a young woman in good health.

CDR3 coding DNA: TGTGCCATCAGTACCTCACTCGATGTAAAAGATACGCAGTATTTT. This encodes CAISTSLDVKDTQYF. The V and J genes are TRBV10-3 and TRBJ2-3, with D hard to call. V shed 5 bases and J shed 5 bases, with 17 bases lying between them. Germline-derived CDR1 and CDR2 are ENHRY and SYGVKD. This CDR3 region has 15 residues.